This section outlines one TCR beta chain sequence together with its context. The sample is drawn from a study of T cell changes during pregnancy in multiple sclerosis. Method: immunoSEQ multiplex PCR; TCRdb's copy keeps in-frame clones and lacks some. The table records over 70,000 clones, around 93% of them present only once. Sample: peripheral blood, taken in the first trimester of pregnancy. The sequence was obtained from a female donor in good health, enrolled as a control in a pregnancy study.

The CDR3 region is CASSPGQYSSYEQYF. The CDR3 nucleotides are TGTGCCAGCAGTCCGGGACAGTACAGCTCCTACGAGCAGTACTTC. The chain recombines TRBV27 with TRBJ2-7; 7 nucleotides align to TRBD1. Unmatched junction bases numbered 7, after V lost 5 bases and J lost 0 bases. Germline V lookup: CDR1 MNHEY, CDR2 SMNVEV (reference sequence). This CDR3 has 15 residues.